This T cell receptor beta chain was found in a study of blood T cells in healthy people across ages. A second PCR of about 6 to 12 cycles used a sample-barcoded 5' primer and a J-beta primer mix. Each CDR3 protein is one row after TCRdb ran MiXCR on the 5' RACE reads. Of about 1.6 million distinct CDR3 sequences in the sample, roughly 32% were seen once. Sequencing was carried out using blood. The clonotype comes from a woman aged 25 to 45 in good health.

CDR3 DNA: TGTGCCAGCAGCCCGAATCCAGGCGGGAGTGAACAGTACTTC. Its translation: CASSPNPGGSEQYF. The rearrangement joins TRBV7-8 to TRBJ2-7; 7 bases fit TRBD2. This CDR3 comprises 14 residues. J was trimmed by 10 bases and V by 5 bases; bases with no gene match: 14. CDR1 and CDR2 (germline): SGHVS, FQNEAQ. The full variable domain, rest sourced from reference TRBV7-8 and TRBJ2-7, is GAGVSQSPRYKVAKRGQDVALRCDPISGHVSLFWYQQALGQGPEFLTYFQNEAQLDKSGLPSDRFFAERPEGSVSTLKIQRTQQEDSAVYLCASSPNPGGSEQYFGPGTRLTVT.